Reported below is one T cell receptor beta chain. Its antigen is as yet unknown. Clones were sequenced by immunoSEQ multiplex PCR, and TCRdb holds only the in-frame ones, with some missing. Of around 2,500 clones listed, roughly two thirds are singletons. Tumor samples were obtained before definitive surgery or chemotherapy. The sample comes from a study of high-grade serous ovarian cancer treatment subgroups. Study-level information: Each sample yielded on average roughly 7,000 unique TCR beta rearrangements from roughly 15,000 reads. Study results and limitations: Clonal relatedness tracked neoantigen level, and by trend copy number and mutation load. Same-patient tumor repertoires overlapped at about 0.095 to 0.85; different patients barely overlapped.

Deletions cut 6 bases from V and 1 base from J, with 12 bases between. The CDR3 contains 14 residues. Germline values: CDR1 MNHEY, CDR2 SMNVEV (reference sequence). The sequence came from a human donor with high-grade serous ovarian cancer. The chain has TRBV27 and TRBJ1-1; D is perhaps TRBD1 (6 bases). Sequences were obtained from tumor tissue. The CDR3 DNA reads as TGTGCCAGCAGGGACAGTGGGTGGAACACTGAAGCTTTCTTT. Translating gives CASRDSGWNTEAFF.